The 16 T cell receptor beta chains reported below all come from one sample, sequenced in a study of blood T cell repertoires in COVID-19. Method: immunoSEQ multiplex PCR; TCRdb's copy keeps in-frame clones and lacks some. The profile shows about 190,000 clones, about 83% of them singletons. The sequenced sample consisted of peripheral blood. The receptors here all came from a woman aged 65 to 85 with COVID-19, enrolled during active disease.

The chain is built from TRBV6-5 and TRBJ2-2; 8 bases agree with TRBD1. Germline values: CDR1 MNHEY, CDR2 SVGAGI. With V trimmed by 6 bases and J by 4 bases, 7 bases remained unmatched. The CDR3 contains 15 residues. For the CDR3, the DNA is TGTGCCAGCAGCTTAGGACAGGGTGGCACCGGGGAGCTGTTTTTT. Its translation: CASSLGQGGTGELFF.

This chain uses TRBV23-1 with TRBJ2-6, with unresolved D. TRBV23-1 is known as an ORF, though its function is uncertain. The CDR3 length is 20 residues. Between the trimmed V and J ends, which lost 0 bases and 0 bases, there was a span of 18 bases. In DNA, the CDR3 is TGCGCCAGCAGTCAATCGCGTCATCAGTCATCTAGCTCTGGGGCCAACGTCCTGACTTTC. Residues: CASSQSRHQSSSSGANVLTF.

The chain uses TRBV9 and TRBJ1-5; weak D call: TRBD1 (6 bases). Deletions cut 3 bases from V and 9 bases from J, with 19 bases between. Germline V gene data show CDR1 as SGDLS and CDR2 as YYNGEE. The CDR3 length is 15 residues. In DNA form, the CDR3 reads TGTGCCAGCAGCGCAAGGGACACTCAGGGTGGGCCCCAGCATTTT. Residues: CASSARDTQGGPQHF.

V and J are TRBV30 and TRBJ1-5; no reliable D call. Trimming cost V 0 bases and J 7 bases, with 10 bases left between them. CDR1 and CDR2 (germline): GTSNPN, SVGIG (reference sequence). CDR3 size: 13 residues. In DNA form, the CDR3 reads TGTGCCTGGAGTGTCTGGGAGGACCAGCCCCAGCATTTT. It translates to CAWSVWEDQPQHF. The whole variable domain, filled in from reference TRBV30 and TRBJ1-5, reads SQTIHQWPATLVQPVGSPLSLECTVEGTSNPNLYWYRQAAGRGLQLLFYSVGIGQISSEVPQNLSASRPQDRQFILSSKKLLLSDSGFYLCAWSVWEDQPQHFGDGTRLSIL.

The chain combines TRBV28 with TRBJ1-6, with 7 bases that match TRBD1. V dropped 8 bases and J dropped 8; count of bases not matched to a gene: 15. This CDR3 comprises 16 residues. CDR1 and CDR2 from the germline V gene are MDHEN and SYDVKM. This CDR3 is CASATEYRDRDSPLHF. The CDR3 nucleotides are TGTGCCAGCGCAACAGAATATCGGGACAGAGATTCACCCCTCCACTTT. Complete variable domain (other parts from reference TRBV28 and TRBJ1-6): DVKVTQSSRYLVKRTGEKVFLECVQDMDHENMFWYRQDPGLGLRLIYFSYDVKMKEKGDIPEGYSVSREKKERFSLILESASTNQTSMYLCASATEYRDRDSPLHFGNGTRLTVT.

The chain carries TRBV27 and TRBJ2-1; 13 bases match TRBD2. The V and J ends lost 3 bases and 8 bases, in that order; junction bases with no gene match: 7. Germline V lookup: CDR1 MNHEY, CDR2 SMNVEV (reference sequence). The CDR3 contains 16 residues. The CDR3 here is CASSFTSGRAGDEQFF. The CDR3 bases are TGTGCCAGCAGTTTTACTAGCGGGAGGGCCGGGGATGAGCAGTTCTTC.

The table lists this clone with a count of one. The genes are TRBV5-5 and TRBJ2-5, with a weak D call TRBD1 (6 bases). The CDR3 spans 14 residues. Germline V lookup: CDR1 SGHKS, CDR2 YYEKEE (reference sequence). V was pared by 4 bases and J by 0 bases, with 10 bases between. The DNA for the CDR3 is TGTGCCAGCAGCCCCCGGACAGACCAAGAGACCCAGTACTTC. It yields the protein CASSPRTDQETQYF.

The J gene is TRBJ2-3, the V gene TRBV19, with 9 positions matching TRBD2. This CDR3 has 14 residues. The germline V gene encodes CDR1 LNHDA and CDR2 SQIVND (reference sequence). V dropped 6 bases and J dropped 1; count of bases not matched to a gene: 2. CDR3 amino acids: CASSQREGTDTQYF. The CDR3 nucleotides read TGTGCCAGTAGCCAGCGGGAGGGCACAGATACGCAGTATTTT.

The J gene is TRBJ1-1, the V gene TRBV19; no reliable D call. CDR1 is LNHDA, CDR2 SQIVND, per germline (reference sequence). Trimming stripped 1 base from V and 3 bases from J, with 12 bases between. The CDR3 consists of 15 residues. CDR3 bases: TGTGCCAGTAGTATAGCCGGAGGGCCTCACACTGAAGCTTTCTTT. Its protein is CASSIAGGPHTEAFF.

The chain links TRBV5-1 to TRBJ2-1, with 13 bases identical to TRBD2. CDR1 is SGHRS and CDR2 is YFSETQ in the germline V gene. The CDR3 covers 16 residues. Trimming at V came to 4 bases and at J to 6 bases, leaving 7 bases not matched to a gene. CDR3 in DNA: TGCGCCAGCAGCCTACTAGCGGGAGGGCCGGGCAATGAGCAGTTCTTC. Translated: CASSLLAGGPGNEQFF.

This clone was detected once. This chain connects TRBV7-2 to TRBJ1-2; D ambiguous. Trimming removed 8 bases from V and 7 bases from J, with 23 bases in between. CDR1 SGHTA and CDR2 FQGNSA come from the germline V gene. The CDR3 runs 15 residues. CDR3 DNA: TGTGCCAGCGGGAAACAGCCGCCCCGGGATAGTGGCTACACCTTC. This gives the protein CASGKQPPRDSGYTF.

The chain joins TRBV29-1 to TRBJ2-2; TRBD1 matches at 7 bases. V shed 4 bases and J 4 bases; nucleotides not matched to a gene: 6. CDR3 size: 14 residues. Germline V gene data show CDR1 as SQVTM and CDR2 as ANQGSEA. The CDR3 here is CSVGQGRGTGELFF. The CDR3 region has the DNA TGCAGCGTTGGACAGGGAAGAGGCACCGGGGAGCTGTTTTTT.

Comment on this clone: The same CDR3 is also encoded by other DNA sequences in this sample. The chain carries TRBV7-2 and TRBJ2-7; 8 bases agree with TRBD1. Germline assignment: CDR1 SGHTA and CDR2 FQGNSA. The ends lost 1 base at V and 2 bases at J; junction bases unmatched: 1. The CDR3 totals 14 residues. CDR3 amino acids: CASSLGTGTYEQYF. CDR3 DNA sequence: TGTGCCAGCAGCTTAGGGACAGGGACCTACGAGCAGTACTTC.

This rearrangement joins TRBV14 to TRBJ1-1; D possibly corresponds to TRBD1 (5 bases). V was clipped by 1 base and J by 4 bases, with 10 bases between them. The CDR3 covers 14 residues. Germline V CDR1 and CDR2: SGHDN, FVKESK. CDR3 amino acids: CASSQARGGTEAFF. Written as DNA, the CDR3 is TGTGCCAGCAGCCAAGCGCGGGGCGGCACTGAAGCTTTCTTT. The whole variable domain, filled in from reference TRBV14 and TRBJ1-1, reads EAGVTQFPSHSVIEKGQTVTLRCDPISGHDNLYWYRRVMGKEIKFLLHFVKESKQDESGMPNNRFLAERTGGTYSTLKVQPAELEDSGVYFCASSQARGGTEAFFGQGTRLTVV.

The CDR3 loop is CASSLSGTPGNQPQHF. Written as DNA, the CDR3 is TGTGCCAGCTCACTATCCGGGACACCGGGCAATCAGCCCCAGCATTTT. The rearrangement uses TRBV18 and TRBJ1-5; D might be TRBD1 (6 bases). Germline lookup yields CDR1 KGHSH and CDR2 LQKENI. This CDR3 is built from 16 residues. The V and J ends lost 4 bases and 2 bases respectively, with 15 bases between them.

V gene TRBV27 combines with J gene TRBJ1-1; 9 bases match TRBD1. The V segment lost 6 bases and the J segment 4 bases; nucleotides outside the gene matches: 6. The CDR3 is made up of 14 amino acids. Germline-derived CDR1 and CDR2 are MNHEY and SMNVEV (reference sequence). The CDR3 sequence is CASSKTGGTTEAFF. In DNA form, the CDR3 reads TGTGCCAGCAGCAAAACAGGGGGCACCACTGAAGCTTTCTTT.